This is a list of T cell receptor beta chains from one sample in a study of T-cell memory formation after mild COVID-19. TCRdb re-analysed the 5' RACE reads in MiXCR, keeping a single row per CDR3 protein. Among roughly 580,000 distinct CDR3 sequences listed, roughly 18% were seen once. Sequencing was done on a sample of PBMCs or a T cell subset sorted from them (not recorded which). Source of these receptors: an adult woman who had mild COVID-19 (a few samples of this study predate the infection). Cell type and time point are not known. CDR3s include the opening cysteine and the closing phenylalanine or tryptophan. The D gene is left open where the match is weak. The size of a clone is reported for some rows only, either as once, few or many, or as a class for expanded clones.

TRBV29-1	NA	TRBJ1-1	TRBD1	CSVGQGAGTEAFF	TGCAGCGTGGGACAGGGGGCAGGTACTGAAGCTTTCTTT
TRBV2	many	TRBJ2-1	TRBD2	CASSGKRGGNNEQFF	TGTGCCAGCAGTGGCAAGCGGGGGGGCAACAATGAGCAGTTCTTC
TRBV12-3/TRBV12-4	NA	TRBJ2-1	TRBD2	CASTLSGRGLNEQFF	TGTGCCAGCACCCTCAGCGGGAGGGGACTGAATGAGCAGTTCTTC
TRBV7-3	few	TRBJ2-7	NA	CASSQQVGTGYEQYF	TGTGCCAGCAGTCAGCAGGTGGGGACCGGTTACGAGCAGTACTTC
TRBV6-5	NA	TRBJ1-1	NA	CASSYQMPGGRMNTEAFF	TGTGCCAGCAGTTACCAAATGCCGGGGGGGAGGATGAACACTGAAGCTTTCTTT
TRBV12-3/TRBV12-4	NA	TRBJ2-2	TRBD1	CASSMGQRMNTGELFF	TGTGCCAGCAGTATGGGACAGCGTATGAACACCGGGGAGCTGTTTTTT
TRBV5-1	few	TRBJ2-1	TRBD2	CASSEGLAGGDEQFF	TGCGCCAGCAGCGAGGGACTAGCGGGAGGCGATGAGCAGTTCTTC
TRBV28	NA	TRBJ2-7	NA	CASSERGGVRYEQYF	TGTGCCAGCAGTGAACGGGGCGGCGTCAGGTACGAGCAGTACTTC
TRBV19	NA	TRBJ2-1	TRBD2	CASSIISGQYNEQFF	TGTGCCAGTAGTATTATTAGCGGGCAATACAATGAGCAGTTCTTC
TRBV12-5	NA	TRBJ2-5	TRBD2	CASGVSGRAETQYF	TGTGCTAGTGGGGTTAGCGGGAGGGCAGAGACCCAGTACTTC
TRBV7-2	few	TRBJ2-7	TRBD2	CASSLVGSGSSEQYF	TGTGCCAGCAGCTTAGTCGGTAGCGGGAGCTCCGAGCAGTACTTC
TRBV9	few	TRBJ2-3	NA	CASSASALSTDTQYF	TGTGCCAGCAGCGCTAGCGCTCTAAGCACAGATACGCAGTATTTT
TRBV5-1	many	TRBJ2-1	NA	CASSLFTGYNEQFF	TGCGCCAGCAGCTTGTTCACAGGGTACAATGAGCAGTTCTTC
TRBV27	few	TRBJ2-2	TRBD1	CASSQRDRGRNTGELFF	TGTGCCAGCAGTCAGCGGGACAGGGGGCGCAACACCGGGGAGCTGTTTTTT
TRBV7-3	few	TRBJ2-7	NA	CASSLTQGYEQYF	TGTGCCAGCAGCTTAACGCAGGGTTACGAGCAGTACTTC
TRBV4-3	NA	TRBJ2-3	NA	CASSQDLRASSTDTQYF	TGCGCCAGCAGCCAAGATTTACGGGCCTCTAGCACAGATACGCAGTATTTT
TRBV5-1	NA	TRBJ1-4	TRBD1	CASSLLTGGNEKLFF	TGCGCCAGCAGCTTGCTAACAGGGGGAAATGAAAAACTGTTTTTT
TRBV27	NA	TRBJ1-5	NA	CASSLSVPSQPQHF	TGTGCCAGCAGTTTATCTGTCCCGTCCCAGCCCCAGCATTTT
TRBV7-2	few	TRBJ2-1	TRBD1	CASSPGQGLDNEQFF	TGTGCCAGCAGCCCAGGACAGGGATTGGACAATGAGCAGTTCTTC